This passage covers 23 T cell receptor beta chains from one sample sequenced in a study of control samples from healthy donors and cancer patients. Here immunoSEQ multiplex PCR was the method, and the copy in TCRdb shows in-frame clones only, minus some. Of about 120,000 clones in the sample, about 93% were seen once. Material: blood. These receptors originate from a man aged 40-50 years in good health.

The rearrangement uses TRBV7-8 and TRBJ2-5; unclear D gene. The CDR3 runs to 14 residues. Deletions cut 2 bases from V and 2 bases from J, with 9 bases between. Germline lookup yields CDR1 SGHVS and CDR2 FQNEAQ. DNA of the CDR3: TGTGCCAGCAGCTTATACCGGGTTCAAGAGACCCAGTACTTC. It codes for CASSLYRVQETQYF.

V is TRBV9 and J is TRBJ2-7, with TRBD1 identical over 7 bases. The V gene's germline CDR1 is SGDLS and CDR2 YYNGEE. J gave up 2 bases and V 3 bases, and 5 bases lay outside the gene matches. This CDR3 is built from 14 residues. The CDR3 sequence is CASSEGDRPYEQYF. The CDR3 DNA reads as TGTGCCAGCAGCGAGGGGGACAGACCCTACGAGCAGTACTTC. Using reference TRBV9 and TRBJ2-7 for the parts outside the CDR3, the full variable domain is DSGVTQTPKHLITATGQRVTLRCSPRSGDLSVYWYQQSLDQGLQFLIQYYNGEERAKGNILERFSAQQFPDLHSELNLSSLELGDSALYFCASSEGDRPYEQYFGPGTRLTVT.

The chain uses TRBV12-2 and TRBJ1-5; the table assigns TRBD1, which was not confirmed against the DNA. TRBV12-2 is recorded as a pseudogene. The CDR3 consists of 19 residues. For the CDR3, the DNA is TGTGCAAGTCGCTTAGCAAGGAATATCGGGACAGATAGCAATCAGCCCCAGCATTTT. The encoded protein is CASRLARNIGTDSNQPQHF.

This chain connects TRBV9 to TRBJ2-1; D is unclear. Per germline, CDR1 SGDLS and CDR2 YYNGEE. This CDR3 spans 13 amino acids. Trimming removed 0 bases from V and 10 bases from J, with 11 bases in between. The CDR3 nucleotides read TGTGCCAGCAGCGTAGAGTTGTCCCTAGAGCAGTTCTTC. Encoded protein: CASSVELSLEQFF.

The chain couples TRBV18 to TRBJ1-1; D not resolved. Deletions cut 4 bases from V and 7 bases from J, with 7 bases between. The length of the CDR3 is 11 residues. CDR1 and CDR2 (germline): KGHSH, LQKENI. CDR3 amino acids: CASSQQDEAFF. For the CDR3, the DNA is TGTGCCAGCTCACAGCAGGATGAAGCTTTCTTT.

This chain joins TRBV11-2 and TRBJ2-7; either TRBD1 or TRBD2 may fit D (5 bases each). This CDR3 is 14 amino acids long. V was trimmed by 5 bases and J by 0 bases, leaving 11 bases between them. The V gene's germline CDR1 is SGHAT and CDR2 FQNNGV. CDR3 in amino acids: CASSQGPSSYEQYF. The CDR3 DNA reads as TGTGCCAGCAGCCAGGGACCGAGCTCCTACGAGCAGTACTTC.

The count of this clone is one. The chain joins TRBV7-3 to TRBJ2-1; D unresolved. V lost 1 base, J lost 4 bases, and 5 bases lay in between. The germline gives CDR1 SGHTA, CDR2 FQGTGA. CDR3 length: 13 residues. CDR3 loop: CASSLNIYNEQFF. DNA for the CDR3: TGTGCCAGCAGCTTAAACATTTACAATGAGCAGTTCTTC.

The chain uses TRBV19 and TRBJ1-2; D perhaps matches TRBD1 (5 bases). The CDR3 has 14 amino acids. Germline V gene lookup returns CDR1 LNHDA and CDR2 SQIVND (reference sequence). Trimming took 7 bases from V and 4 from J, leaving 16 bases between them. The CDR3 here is CASTRDSVTYGYTF. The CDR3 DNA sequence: TGTGCCAGTACTAGAGACAGCGTGACCTATGGCTACACCTTC.

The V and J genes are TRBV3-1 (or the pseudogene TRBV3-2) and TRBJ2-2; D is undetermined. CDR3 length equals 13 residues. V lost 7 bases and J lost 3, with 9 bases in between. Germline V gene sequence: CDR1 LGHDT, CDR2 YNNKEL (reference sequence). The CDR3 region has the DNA TGTGCCAGCACACAATTGGACACCGGGGAGCTGTTTTTT. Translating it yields CASTQLDTGELFF.

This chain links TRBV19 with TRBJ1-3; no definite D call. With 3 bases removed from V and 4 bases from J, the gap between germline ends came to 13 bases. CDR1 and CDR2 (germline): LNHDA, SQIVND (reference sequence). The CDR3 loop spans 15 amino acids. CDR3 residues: CASSILRRNGNTIYF. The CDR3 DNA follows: TGTGCCAGTAGTATCCTTCGCAGAAACGGAAACACCATATATTTT. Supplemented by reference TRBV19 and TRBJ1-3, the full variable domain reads DGGITQSPKYLFRKEGQNVTLSCEQNLNHDAMYWYRQDPGQGLRLIYYSQIVNDFQKGDIAEGYSVSREKKESFPLTVTSAQKNPTAFYLCASSILRRNGNTIYFGEGSWLTVV.

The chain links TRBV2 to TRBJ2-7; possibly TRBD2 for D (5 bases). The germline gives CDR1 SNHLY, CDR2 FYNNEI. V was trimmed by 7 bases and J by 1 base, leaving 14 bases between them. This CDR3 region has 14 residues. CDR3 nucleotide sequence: TGTGCCAGCATTGCGGGCGTAATATCCTACGAGCAGTACTTC. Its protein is CASIAGVISYEQYF.

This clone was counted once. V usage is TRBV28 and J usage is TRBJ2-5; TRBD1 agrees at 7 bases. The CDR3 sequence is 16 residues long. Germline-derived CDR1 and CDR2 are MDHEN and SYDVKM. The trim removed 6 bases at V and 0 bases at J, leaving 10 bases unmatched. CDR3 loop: CASSDIQGFDQETQYF. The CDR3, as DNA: TGTGCCAGCAGCGACATACAGGGGTTTGACCAAGAGACCCAGTACTTC.

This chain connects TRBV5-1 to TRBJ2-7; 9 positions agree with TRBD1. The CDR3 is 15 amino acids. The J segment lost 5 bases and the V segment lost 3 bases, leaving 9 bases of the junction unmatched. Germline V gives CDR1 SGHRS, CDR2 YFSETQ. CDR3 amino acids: CASSYIQGARDEQYF. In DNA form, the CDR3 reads TGCGCCAGCAGCTATATACAGGGGGCGCGAGACGAGCAGTACTTC.

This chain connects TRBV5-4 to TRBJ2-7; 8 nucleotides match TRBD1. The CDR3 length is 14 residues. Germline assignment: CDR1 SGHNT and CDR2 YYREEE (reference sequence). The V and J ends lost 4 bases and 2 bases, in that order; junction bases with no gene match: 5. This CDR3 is CASSHKGQAYEQYF. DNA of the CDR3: TGTGCCAGCAGCCATAAGGGACAGGCCTACGAGCAGTACTTC.

CDR3 nucleotides: TGTGCCAGCTCACCACCGACTAGCGGGGGGAACTACAATGAGCAGTTCTTC. Its protein is CASSPPTSGGNYNEQFF. The gene calls are TRBV18 and TRBJ2-1; 13 bases are shared with TRBD2. CDR1 is KGHSH, CDR2 LQKENI, per germline. V dropped 0 bases and J dropped 3; count of bases not matched to a gene: 2. The CDR3 runs to 17 residues.

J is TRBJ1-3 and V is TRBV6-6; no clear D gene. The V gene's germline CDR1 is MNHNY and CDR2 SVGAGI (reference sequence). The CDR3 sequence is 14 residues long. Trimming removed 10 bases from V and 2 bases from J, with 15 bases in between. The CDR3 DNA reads TGTGCCACCCTCACCATTCTTACTGGAAACACCATATATTTT. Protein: CATLTILTGNTIYF.

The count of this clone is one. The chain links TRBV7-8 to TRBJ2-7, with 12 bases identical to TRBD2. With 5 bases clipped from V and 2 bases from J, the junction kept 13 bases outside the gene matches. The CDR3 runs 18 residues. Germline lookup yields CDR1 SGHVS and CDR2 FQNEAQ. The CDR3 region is CASSRTSGDPNFPYEQYF. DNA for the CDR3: TGTGCCAGCAGCCGGACTAGCGGGGACCCTAACTTCCCCTACGAGCAGTACTTC.

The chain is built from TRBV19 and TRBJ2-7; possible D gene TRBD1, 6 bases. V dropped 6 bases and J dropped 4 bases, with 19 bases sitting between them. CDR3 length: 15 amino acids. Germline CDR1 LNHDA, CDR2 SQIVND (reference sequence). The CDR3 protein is CASSTPGAGEYEQYF. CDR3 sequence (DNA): TGTGCCAGTAGCACCCCTGGGGCAGGGGAGTACGAGCAGTACTTC. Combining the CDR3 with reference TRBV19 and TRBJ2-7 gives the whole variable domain DGGITQSPKYLFRKEGQNVTLSCEQNLNHDAMYWYRQDPGQGLRLIYYSQIVNDFQKGDIAEGYSVSREKKESFPLTVTSAQKNPTAFYLCASSTPGAGEYEQYFGPGTRLTVT.

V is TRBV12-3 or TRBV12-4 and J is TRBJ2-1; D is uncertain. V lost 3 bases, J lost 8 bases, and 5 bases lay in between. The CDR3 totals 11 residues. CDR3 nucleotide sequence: TGTGCCAGCAGTTTGGGCGATGAGCAGTTCTTC. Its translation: CASSLGDEQFF.

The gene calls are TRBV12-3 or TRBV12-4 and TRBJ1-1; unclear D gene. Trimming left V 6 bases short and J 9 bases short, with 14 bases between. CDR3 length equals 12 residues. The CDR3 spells CASRSLREKAFF. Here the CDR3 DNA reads TGTGCCAGCAGGTCACTAAGAGAAAAAGCTTTCTTT.

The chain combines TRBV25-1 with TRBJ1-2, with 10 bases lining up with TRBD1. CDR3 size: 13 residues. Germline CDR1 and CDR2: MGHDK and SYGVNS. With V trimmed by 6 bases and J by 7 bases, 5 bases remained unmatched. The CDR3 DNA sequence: TGTGCCAGCAGCTCCGACAGGGGGCCTGGCTACACCTTC. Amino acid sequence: CASSSDRGPGYTF.

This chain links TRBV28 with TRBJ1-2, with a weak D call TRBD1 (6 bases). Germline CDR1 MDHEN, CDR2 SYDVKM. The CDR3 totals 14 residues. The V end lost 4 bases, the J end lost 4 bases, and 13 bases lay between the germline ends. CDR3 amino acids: CASSSTGRVYGYTF. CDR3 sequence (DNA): TGTGCCAGCAGTTCGACAGGTCGGGTCTATGGCTACACCTTC.

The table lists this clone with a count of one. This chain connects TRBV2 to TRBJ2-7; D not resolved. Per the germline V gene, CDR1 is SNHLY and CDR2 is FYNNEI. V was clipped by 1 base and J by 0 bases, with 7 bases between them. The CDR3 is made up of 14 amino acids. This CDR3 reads CASSEGHSSYEQYF. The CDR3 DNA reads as TGTGCCAGCAGTGAAGGTCACAGCTCCTACGAGCAGTACTTC.